The 16 T cell receptor beta chains listed next were all sequenced from one sample in a study of early T cells in non-severe SARS-CoV-2 infection. Via MiXCR, TCRdb re-called the 5' RACE reads, giving one row per CDR3 protein. This sample has about 60,000 distinct CDR3 sequences; about 5.6% occur once, and the top ten carry roughly 7%. The sequenced material came from whole blood. These receptors were obtained from an adult who was a healthcare worker with PCR-confirmed SARS-CoV-2 infection or an uninfected control (not recorded which).

This clonotype was counted at least ten times. The chain uses TRBV20-1 and TRBJ1-4; D is ambiguous. The V gene lost 0 bases and the J gene lost 6 bases, with 20 bases spanning the gap. This CDR3 region has 17 residues. Per germline, CDR1 DFQATT and CDR2 SNEGSKA (reference sequence). CDR3 protein: CSARDFRAEEHYEKLFF. The CDR3 DNA sequence: TGCAGTGCTAGAGATTTTAGGGCTGAAGAGCATTATGAAAAACTGTTTTTT.

This clonotype showed up many times. The genes are TRBV11-2 and TRBJ2-1, with 11 bases that match TRBD2. The CDR3 runs to 17 residues. CDR1 and CDR2 from the germline V gene are SGHAT and FQNNGV. V lost 5 bases, J lost 4 bases, and 10 bases stayed unmatched. The chain's CDR3 is CASSTPSGTSGYNEQFF. The CDR3 DNA reads TGTGCCAGCAGCACCCCGAGTGGGACTAGCGGTTACAATGAGCAGTTCTTC.

The CDR3 DNA reads as TGCAGTGCTAGAGATCGACTAGCGGGGACGGCCGGGGAGCTGTTTTTT. This codes for CSARDRLAGTAGELFF. The chain carries TRBV20-1 and TRBJ2-2; 11 bases fit TRBD2. Per germline, CDR1 DFQATT and CDR2 SNEGSKA (reference sequence). The CDR3 sequence is 16 residues long. V shed 0 bases, J shed 6 bases, and the junction held 6 bases outside the gene matches.

This clonotype occurred a few times. The rearrangement joins TRBV12-3 or TRBV12-4 to TRBJ2-1, with D unclear. This CDR3 has 14 amino acids. With 3 bases removed from V and 0 bases from J, the gap between germline ends came to 6 bases. The CDR3 DNA sequence: TGTGCCAGCAGTTTGCGGAACTCCTACAATGAGCAGTTCTTC. Translation gives CASSLRNSYNEQFF.

At least ten counts were recorded for this clonotype. This chain uses TRBV19 with TRBJ2-3; 11 nucleotides line up with TRBD1. There are 17 residues in the CDR3. Germline V CDR1 and CDR2: LNHDA, SQIVND (reference sequence). After removal of 4 bases from V and 3 bases from J, the junction contained 9 bases not matched to a gene. CDR3: CASSTGQGVIGTDTQYF. The CDR3 region has the DNA TGTGCCAGTAGTACGGGACAGGGGGTAATTGGGACAGATACGCAGTATTTT.

This clonotype occurred many times. V and J are TRBV7-9 and TRBJ2-1, with D tentatively TRBD1 or TRBD2 (6 bases each). The CDR3 totals 15 residues. Trimming removed 5 bases at V and 7 bases at J, with 18 bases between. CDR1 and CDR2 (germline): SEHNR, FQNEAQ (reference sequence). The DNA of the CDR3 is TGTGCCAGCAGCCCCGCCCGGGGGCCTGGGAATGAGCAGTTCTTC. This sequence encodes CASSPARGPGNEQFF.

This clonotype was counted a few times. The chain links TRBV6-2 or TRBV6-3 to TRBJ2-2; D is unresolved. V lost 6 bases and J lost 7, with 12 bases in between. Germline CDR1 reads MNHEY; CDR2 reads SVGEGT. The CDR3 has 13 amino acids. The CDR3 loop reads CASSSGWVGELFF. The CDR3 nucleotides are TGTGCCAGCAGCTCTGGTTGGGTCGGGGAGCTGTTTTTT.

The sample holds many counts of this clonotype. This chain connects TRBV7-8 to TRBJ1-2; TRBD1 aligns across 9 bases. The ends lost 0 bases at V and 6 bases at J; junction bases unmatched: 8. The length of the CDR3 is 16 residues. Germline-derived CDR1 and CDR2 are SGHVS and FQNEAQ. This CDR3 reads CASSLALWDRENGYTF. CDR3 in DNA: TGTGCCAGCAGCTTAGCGCTCTGGGACAGGGAAAATGGCTACACCTTC.

In its sample, this clonotype was seen many times. The chain joins TRBV10-2 to TRBJ2-5, with 12 nucleotides matching TRBD2. Germline CDR1 WSHSY, CDR2 SAAADI. The CDR3 runs 15 residues. V lost 7 bases and J lost 5; bases outside the gene matches: 8. In DNA form, the CDR3 reads TGCGCCAGCACCGGGACTAGCGGGTTAGGCGAGACCCAGTACTTC. Translation gives CASTGTSGLGETQYF.

This clonotype occurred many times. The CDR3 is CASSIAGGRQETQYF. Written as DNA, the CDR3 is TGTGCCAGTAGTATAGCGGGGGGCCGACAAGAGACCCAGTACTTC. The V and J genes are TRBV19 and TRBJ2-5, with D perhaps TRBD2 (7 bases). V was trimmed by 1 base and J by 2 bases, leaving 11 bases between them. The CDR3 covers 15 residues. Per germline, CDR1 LNHDA and CDR2 SQIVND (reference sequence).

This clonotype was seen many times. The chain combines TRBV30 with TRBJ2-1, with D unresolved. The germline V gene encodes CDR1 GTSNPN and CDR2 SVGIG (reference sequence). CDR3 length equals 12 residues. Trimming removed 2 bases from V and 4 bases from J, with 6 bases in between. The CDR3 reads CAWSLRYNEQFF. In DNA form, the CDR3 reads TGTGCCTGGAGTTTGCGATACAATGAGCAGTTCTTC.

The rearrangement uses TRBV7-2 and TRBJ1-2; D remains unclear. The CDR3 contains 12 residues. Trimming pared 8 bases from V and 3 bases from J, leaving 10 bases between. In germline, CDR1 is SGHTA, CDR2 FQGNSA. CDR3 nucleotide sequence: TGTGCCAGCCGGAGACCATACTATGGCTACACCTTC. Its translation: CASRRPYYGYTF.

This clonotype was seen only a few times. The J gene is TRBJ2-1, the V gene TRBV7-2, with 12 bases that match TRBD2. Germline V CDR1 and CDR2: SGHTA, FQGNSA. This CDR3 spans 16 amino acids. Trimming cost V 5 bases and J 6 bases; bases outside gene matches: 8. For the CDR3, the DNA is TGTGCCAGCAGCCCATTACTAGCGGGGGGTAGCAATGAGCAGTTCTTC. It codes for CASSPLLAGGSNEQFF. The full variable domain, rest sourced from reference TRBV7-2 and TRBJ2-1, is GAGVSQSPSNKVTEKGKDVELRCDPISGHTALYWYRQSLGQGLEFLIYFQGNSAPDKSGLPSDRFSAERTGGSVSTLTIQRTQQEDSAVYLCASSPLLAGGSNEQFFGPGTRLTVL.

This clonotype was seen repeatedly, ten times or more. The rearrangement uses TRBV9 and TRBJ2-1, with 8 bases fitting TRBD2. V was pared by 4 bases and J by 9 bases, with 12 bases of the junction left unmatched. This CDR3 contains 15 residues. Germline V gene data show CDR1 as SGDLS and CDR2 as YYNGEE. The CDR3 spells CASSIPAGVATEQFF. CDR3 nucleotide sequence: TGTGCCAGCAGCATCCCAGCGGGGGTGGCGACTGAGCAGTTCTTC.

The rearrangement links TRBV6-6 to TRBJ1-1, with 9 nucleotides matching TRBD1. Germline assignment: CDR1 MNHNY and CDR2 SVGAGI (reference sequence). The CDR3 sequence is 12 residues long. With 8 bases clipped from V and 5 bases from J, the junction kept 3 bases outside the gene matches. CDR3 bases: TGTGCCAGCTACAGGGGGCGGACTGAAGCTTTCTTT. Translating it yields CASYRGRTEAFF.

This clonotype was counted many times. DNA for the CDR3: TGTGCCAGCAGCTTAGTGGGGACTAGCACGTACGAGCAGTACTTC. Residues: CASSLVGTSTYEQYF. The V call is TRBV7-2, the J call TRBJ2-7, with TRBD2 identical over 9 bases. The CDR3 spans 15 residues. Looked up from germline, CDR1 is SGHTA and CDR2 is FQGNSA. Trimming removed 1 base from V and 4 bases from J; junction bases left unmatched: 5.